The rows below give T cell receptor beta chains drawn from one sample of a study of cytomegalovirus exposure and HLA in healthy donors. Libraries were prepared by immunoSEQ multiplex PCR; TCRdb keeps only in-frame clonotypes and omits some of them. Here the sample spans roughly 150,000 clones, roughly 81% being singletons. Sequenced input: PBMCs. The receptors were gathered from a woman between 18 and 30 years old in good health and CMV-seronegative. Both conserved end residues are part of each CDR3. D genes are given only for firm matches. The size entry is marked missing in some rows and otherwise reads once, few, many or a size class.

clone_size,v_call,d_call,j_call,cdr3_aa,cdr3_nt
NA,TRBV28,NA,TRBJ1-4,CASSPSRGKLFF,TGTGCCAGCAGCCCCTCCCGGGGGAAACTGTTTTTT
once,TRBV4-3,TRBD1,TRBJ1-2,CASSQGTGALLRYTF,TGCGCCAGCAGCCAAGGGACAGGGGCCCTTTTACGCTACACCTTC
NA,TRBV7-9,TRBD1,TRBJ1-2,CASSPGQGYNYGYTF,TGTGCCAGCAGCCCGGGACAGGGATACAACTATGGCTACACCTTC
NA,TRBV7-2,TRBD1,TRBJ1-4,CASSSWTGVREKLFF,TGTGCCAGCAGCTCCTGGACAGGGGTTAGGGAAAAACTGTTTTTT
once,TRBV5-4,TRBD1,TRBJ2-3,CASSFPTGGAADTQYF,TGTGCCAGCAGCTTCCCCACAGGGGGTGCCGCGGATACGCAGTATTTT
NA,TRBV5-1,NA,TRBJ1-2,CASSPDSTNYGYTF,TGCGCCAGCAGCCCAGACAGTACTAACTATGGCTACACCTTC
NA,TRBV6-1,TRBD2,TRBJ2-5,CASSVSLRREGWPQYF,TGTGCCAGCAGTGTGAGTCTCCGGCGGGAGGGGTGGCCCCAGTACTTC
NA,TRBV30,TRBD1,TRBJ1-4,CAWSVGQGGKLFF,TGTGCCTGGAGTGTAGGACAGGGAGGAAAACTGTTTTTT
few,TRBV28,NA,TRBJ2-3,CASSPTAPDTQYF,TGTGCCAGCAGTCCGACAGCGCCGGATACGCAGTATTTT
NA,TRBV5-1,NA,TRBJ1-4,CASSLARGSEEKLFF,TGCGCCAGCAGCTTGGCCAGGGGCAGTGAGGAAAAACTGTTTTTT
NA,TRBV5-1,NA,TRBJ2-3,CASSLTPGDTQYF,TGCGCCAGCAGCTTGACTCCCGGGGATACGCAGTATTTT
NA,TRBV7-9,NA,TRBJ2-7,CASSWGGALNYEQYF,TGTGCCAGCAGCTGGGGGGGCGCCTTAAACTACGAGCAGTACTTC
NA,TRBV4-2,NA,TRBJ2-3,CASSQGGGTDTQYF,TGTGCCAGCAGCCAAGGAGGTGGGACAGATACGCAGTATTTT
NA,TRBV5-1,TRBD2,TRBJ2-3,CASSLIPSGTTDTQYF,TGCGCCAGCAGCTTGATCCCTAGCGGGACCACAGATACGCAGTATTTT
NA,TRBV18,NA,TRBJ2-7,CASSPPAGIEQYF,TGTGCCAGCTCACCACCGGCAGGGATCGAGCAGTACTTC
NA,TRBV5-4,NA,TRBJ2-1,CASSFRAGVYNEQFF,TGTGCCAGCAGCTTCCGGGCAGGGGTATACAATGAGCAGTTCTTC
NA,TRBV28,TRBD2,TRBJ2-1,CASSFGTSGIDEQFF,TGTGCCAGCAGTTTTGGGACTAGCGGGATCGATGAGCAGTTCTTC
NA,TRBV6-4,NA,TRBJ2-1,CASSDSWQGNNEQFF,TGTGCCAGCAGTGACTCGTGGCAGGGGAATAATGAGCAGTTCTTC
NA,TRBV4-2,TRBD2,TRBJ2-1,CASSPLAGGPVNEQFF,TGTGCCAGCAGCCCCCTAGCGGGGGGGCCCGTCAATGAGCAGTTCTTC
few,TRBV9,TRBD2,TRBJ2-2,CASSVGLAGGSTGELFF,TGTGCCAGCAGCGTAGGACTAGCGGGAGGGAGCACCGGGGAGCTGTTTTTT
once,TRBV7-9,NA,TRBJ2-5,CASSLPHTREGSSETQYF,TGTGCCAGCAGCTTACCCCATACCAGGGAAGGGTCCAGTGAGACCCAGTACTTC
NA,TRBV4-1,TRBD2,TRBJ2-7,CASSQFPGLAAYEQYF,TGCGCCAGCAGCCAATTCCCGGGACTAGCGGCCTACGAGCAGTACTTC
NA,TRBV28,NA,TRBJ2-2,CASSLSFTGELFF,TGTGCCAGCAGTTTATCCTTCACCGGGGAGCTGTTTTTT
NA,TRBV10-1,NA,TRBJ2-1,CASRPTGVPYNEQFF,TGCGCCAGCAGACCTACGGGGGTGCCATACAATGAGCAGTTCTTC
NA,TRBV30,TRBD2,TRBJ2-3,CAWSDASGSDTQYF,TGTGCCTGGAGTGATGCTAGCGGGAGTGATACGCAGTATTTT
few,TRBV4-3,TRBD2,TRBJ2-1,CASSETGTSGYNEQFF,TGCGCCAGCAGCGAGACCGGGACTAGCGGCTACAATGAGCAGTTCTTC
NA,TRBV5-1,TRBD1,TRBJ1-1,CASCLDRMGTEAFF,TGCGCCAGCTGCTTGGACAGGATGGGAACTGAAGCTTTCTTT
NA,TRBV5-6,TRBD1,TRBJ1-2,CASSLTGGGYTF,TGTGCCAGCAGCTTGACAGGGGGAGGCTACACCTTC
NA,TRBV4-2,NA,TRBJ2-5,CASSQALWGPAYEQYF,TGTGCCAGCAGCCAAGCTTTGTGGGGGCCCGCCTATGAGCAGTACTTC
NA,TRBV7-9,NA,TRBJ2-7,CASSLEARGDEQYF,TGTGCCAGCAGCTTAGAGGCCAGGGGCGACGAGCAGTACTTC
NA,TRBV6-5,NA,TRBJ2-3,CASSPTYPDTQYF,TGTGCCAGCAGCCCGACATATCCAGATACGCAGTATTTT
NA,TRBV10-2,NA,TRBJ1-5,CASSETLTAPTKHF,TGCGCCAGCAGTGAGACCCTGACAGCCCCAACTAAACATTTT
once,TRBV19,TRBD1,TRBJ1-2,CASSIPGTGYGYTF,TGTGCCAGTAGTATCCCCGGGACAGGGTACGGCTACACCTTC
NA,TRBV28,NA,TRBJ1-5,CASRKTFGSHTQPQHF,TGTGCCAGCAGGAAAACCTTTGGCAGTCATACTCAGCCCCAGCATTTT
NA,TRBV11-2,TRBD1,TRBJ1-1,CASSSLRDRGSTEAFF,TGTGCCAGCAGCTCCCTCCGGGACAGGGGGTCCACTGAAGCTTTCTTT
NA,TRBV28,TRBD1,TRBJ2-7,CASRQGQLYEQYF,TGTGCCAGCAGACAGGGACAGCTCTACGAGCAGTACTTC
NA,TRBV5-1,NA,TRBJ2-1,CASSLTGRQEQFF,TGCGCCAGCAGCTTGACCGGGAGACAAGAGCAGTTCTTC
NA,TRBV10-3,NA,TRBJ2-1,CAISALGDNEQFF,TGTGCCATCAGTGCCCTCGGAGACAATGAGCAGTTCTTC
NA,TRBV11-3,TRBD2,TRBJ2-7,CASSLSGGEQYF,TGTGCCAGCAGCTTAAGCGGGGGCGAGCAGTACTTC
NA,TRBV4-3,TRBD2,TRBJ2-5,CASSQDQLAGAETQYF,TGCGCCAGCAGCCAAGATCAACTAGCGGGAGCAGAGACCCAGTACTTC
NA,TRBV9,TRBD2,TRBJ2-5,CASSDTSGLAGETQYF,TGTGCCAGCAGCGATACGTCGGGACTAGCTGGGGAGACCCAGTACTTC
NA,TRBV11-2,NA,TRBJ1-2,CASSAGPNRGYTF,TGTGCCAGCAGCGCGGGACCTAACAGGGGCTACACCTTC